Below, 26 T cell receptor beta chains from the same sample are listed, as sequenced in a study of OX40 agonist ivuxolimab in advanced cancers. Using immunoSEQ multiplex PCR, the repertoire was profiled, and TCRdb retains in-frame clones only, with some absent. Of fewer than 65,000 clones listed, over 80% are singletons. The sequences come from CD4+ or CD8+ T cells sorted from blood, collected in a trial of the OX40 agonist ivuxolimab. These receptors were obtained from an adult with an advanced solid tumor such as melanoma, head and neck, liver or kidney cancer.

This clone is deemed medium-sized. The chain employs TRBV5-1 and TRBJ2-6; TRBD2 agrees at 9 bases. V was clipped by 5 bases and J by 5 bases; unmatched bases: 5. The CDR3 has 15 residues. The germline V gene has CDR1 SGHRS and CDR2 YFSETQ. DNA of the CDR3: TGCGCCAGCAGGCGGGAGGGGGGCTGGGCCAACGTCCTGACTTTC. It specifies CASRREGGWANVLTF.

The genes are TRBV2 and TRBJ1-1, with D maybe TRBD1 (6 bases). The CDR3 has 13 residues. Per the germline V gene, CDR1 is SNHLY and CDR2 is FYNNEI. The V end was cut by 8 bases, the J end by 0 bases, with 10 bases between. CDR3 residues: CASSGDLNTEAFF. The CDR3 region has the DNA TGTGCCAGCTCAGGGGACCTGAACACTGAAGCTTTCTTT.

This sequence joins TRBV19 and TRBJ1-1; tentative D call: TRBD1 (5 bases). CDR1 and CDR2 (germline): LNHDA, SQIVND (reference sequence). This CDR3 spans 16 amino acids. Trimming shortened V by 5 bases and J by 0 bases, and 16 bases separated the two germline ends. This CDR3 reads CASSPTGRFMNTEAFF. CDR3 coding DNA: TGTGCCAGTAGTCCCACGGGACGGTTTATGAACACTGAAGCTTTCTTT.

This sequence joins TRBV30 and TRBJ1-2; D unresolved. The CDR3 totals 12 residues. In germline, CDR1 is GTSNPN, CDR2 SVGIG (reference sequence). Trimming stripped 7 bases from V and 1 base from J, with 10 bases between. CDR3 DNA: TGTGCCTCTGGGATCCTTAACTATGGCTACACCTTC. Translated: CASGILNYGYTF.

The chain carries TRBV7-8 and TRBJ2-3, with D maybe TRBD1 (6 bases). V dropped 5 bases and J dropped 0 bases, with 18 bases sitting between them. The CDR3 has 17 amino acids. From germline, CDR1 is SGHVS and CDR2 FQNEAQ. Here the CDR3 reads CASSARTVSSSTDTQYF. In DNA form, the CDR3 reads TGTGCCAGCAGCGCCCGGACAGTTTCCTCTAGCACAGATACGCAGTATTTT.

The rearrangement links TRBV10-1 to TRBJ2-6; D remains unclear. This CDR3 spans 13 amino acids. CDR1 and CDR2 from the germline V gene are WNHNN and SYGVQD (reference sequence). Trimming left V 6 bases short and J 1 base short, with 4 bases between. CDR3 protein: CASRESGANVLTF. CDR3 sequence (DNA): TGCGCCAGCAGGGAATCTGGGGCCAACGTCCTGACTTTC.

This clone was seen more than once but under ten times. The chain uses TRBV7-8 and TRBJ2-2; no definite D call. Germline values: CDR1 SGHVS, CDR2 FQNEAQ. V was pared by 1 base and J by 8 bases, with 5 bases between. CDR3 length: 12 amino acids. CDR3 coding DNA: TGTGCCAGCAGCTTAGTGAGGGGGGAGCTGTTTTTT. This codes for CASSLVRGELFF.

This rearrangement joins TRBV29-1 to TRBJ1-1; the match to TRBD1 covers 7 bases. V was clipped by 3 bases and J by 6 bases; unmatched bases: 1. Germline CDR1 SQVTM, CDR2 ANQGSEA. CDR3 length equals 11 residues. CDR3 residues: CSVETGSEAFF. The CDR3 region has the DNA TGCAGCGTTGAGACAGGGTCTGAAGCTTTCTTT. Complete variable domain (other parts from reference TRBV29-1 and TRBJ1-1): SAVISQKPSRDICQRGTSLTIQCQVDSQVTMMFWYRQQPGQSLTLIATANQGSEATYESGFVIDKFPISRPNLTFSTLTVSNMSPEDSSIYLCSVETGSEAFFGQGTRLTVV.

The chain couples TRBV19 to TRBJ2-7; D gene ambiguous. Trimming pared 0 bases from V and 0 bases from J, leaving 6 bases between. The CDR3 length is 14 residues. CDR1 and CDR2 from the germline V gene are LNHDA and SQIVND (reference sequence). The CDR3 sequence: CASSIDPSSYEQYF. The CDR3 DNA is TGTGCCAGTAGTATAGATCCTAGCTCCTACGAGCAGTACTTC.

V and J are TRBV2 and TRBJ2-5; D is uncertain. Germline CDR1 SNHLY, CDR2 FYNNEI. V was trimmed by 6 bases and J by 0 bases, leaving 5 bases between them. The CDR3 sequence is 12 residues long. CDR3 coding DNA: TGTGCCAGCAGGGAATACCAAGAGACCCAGTACTTC. Amino acids: CASREYQETQYF.

The chain uses TRBV7-2 and TRBJ2-7, with unresolved D. The CDR3 spans 16 residues. Trimming stripped 4 bases from V and 0 bases from J, with 16 bases between. The germline V gene has CDR1 SGHTA and CDR2 FQGNSA. The chain's CDR3 is CASSSDTTRSSYEQYF. CDR3 bases: TGTGCCAGCAGCTCCGACACGACCCGAAGCTCCTACGAGCAGTACTTC.

This chain links TRBV2 with TRBJ1-4, with a possible D match to TRBD1 (5 bases). V lost 7 bases and J lost 0, with 15 bases in between. Germline lookup yields CDR1 SNHLY and CDR2 FYNNEI. The CDR3 is made up of 16 amino acids. CDR3 sequence (DNA): TGTGCCAGCACTGTAAACGGGGCAGCAACTAATGAAAAACTGTTTTTT. This gives the protein CASTVNGAATNEKLFF.

This sequence joins TRBV7-2 and TRBJ2-1; TRBD1 matches 7 bases. Germline CDR1 reads SGHTA; CDR2 reads FQGNSA. The CDR3 has 14 amino acids. With 3 bases clipped from V and 7 bases from J, the junction kept 6 bases outside the gene matches. The CDR3 sequence: CASSFYQQGNEQFF. CDR3 nucleotides: TGTGCCAGCAGCTTCTACCAACAGGGGAATGAGCAGTTCTTC.

A single count supports this clone. V usage is TRBV19 and J usage is TRBJ2-2; unclear D gene. The CDR3 spans 12 residues. Looked up from germline, CDR1 is LNHDA and CDR2 is SQIVND (reference sequence). With 6 bases removed from V and 7 bases from J, the gap between germline ends came to 9 bases. CDR3 DNA: TGTGCCAGTAGCTCCTGGGGCGGGGAGCTGTTTTTT. Its protein is CASSSWGGELFF.

The sample holds a few counts of this clone. The V gene is TRBV7-2, the J gene TRBJ1-2; no clear D gene. The V end was cut by 1 base, the J end by 4 bases, with 7 bases between. The CDR3 has 13 residues. Germline-derived CDR1 and CDR2 are SGHTA and FQGNSA. The CDR3 is CASSLGQVYGYTF. The CDR3 DNA sequence: TGTGCCAGCAGCTTAGGGCAGGTCTATGGCTACACCTTC. The entire variable domain, with the rest obtained from reference TRBV7-2 and TRBJ1-2, is as follows: GAGVSQSPSNKVTEKGKDVELRCDPISGHTALYWYRQSLGQGLEFLIYFQGNSAPDKSGLPSDRFSAERTGGSVSTLTIQRTQQEDSAVYLCASSLGQVYGYTFGSGTRLTVV.

The gene calls are TRBV27 and TRBJ1-5, with D uncertain. This CDR3 is 13 amino acids long. CDR1 is MNHEY, CDR2 SMNVEV, per germline (reference sequence). Trimming left V 3 bases short and J 4 bases short, with 7 bases between. CDR3 sequence: CASSFSANQPQHF. In DNA, the CDR3 is TGTGCCAGCAGTTTTTCGGCAAATCAGCCCCAGCATTTT.

This clone was found once. CDR3 region: CASSKHLTAFQQPQHF. The CDR3 nucleotides read TGTGCCAGCAGTAAGCATCTGACAGCTTTTCAGCAGCCCCAGCATTTT. V is TRBV28 and J is TRBJ1-5; weak D call: TRBD1 (5 bases). V dropped 5 bases and J dropped 7 bases, with 21 bases sitting between them. Germline CDR1 is MDHEN and CDR2 is SYDVKM. The CDR3 sequence is 16 residues long. Combining the CDR3 with reference TRBV28 and TRBJ1-5 gives the whole variable domain DVKVTQSSRYLVKRTGEKVFLECVQDMDHENMFWYRQDPGLGLRLIYFSYDVKMKEKGDIPEGYSVSREKKERFSLILESASTNQTSMYLCASSKHLTAFQQPQHFGDGTRLSIL.

The V call is TRBV15, the J call TRBJ1-3; 8 positions match TRBD1. The CDR3 has 15 amino acids. V shed 4 bases and J 1 base; nucleotides not matched to a gene: 3. CDR1 LNHNV and CDR2 YYDKDF come from the germline V gene (reference sequence). DNA of the CDR3: TGTGCCACCAGCAAGGACAGGGTATCTGGAAACACCATATATTTT. It codes for CATSKDRVSGNTIYF.

The J gene is TRBJ2-1, the V gene TRBV7-2, with D unclear. Germline V gives CDR1 SGHTA, CDR2 FQGNSA. The V gene lost 1 base and the J gene lost 10 bases, with 8 bases spanning the gap. The CDR3 contains 12 residues. CDR3 DNA sequence: TGTGCCAGCAGCTTAGGCGCGCGCGAGCAGTTCTTC. It yields the protein CASSLGAREQFF.

The V gene is TRBV7-6, the J gene TRBJ2-7; TRBD1 is a possible D gene (6 bases). Germline lookup yields CDR1 SGHVS and CDR2 FNYEAQ. The V end was cut by 5 bases, the J end by 0 bases, with 17 bases between. The CDR3 has 16 residues. CDR3 residues: CASSLQAGENSYEQYF. In DNA, the CDR3 is TGTGCCAGCAGCCTCCAGGCAGGGGAAAACTCCTACGAGCAGTACTTC.

This chain uses TRBV19 with TRBJ1-3, with 10 bases identical to TRBD1. The V gene end was trimmed by 8 bases and the J gene end by 4 bases; junction bases not matched to a gene: 5. The CDR3 totals 14 residues. CDR1 is LNHDA, CDR2 SQIVND, per germline (reference sequence). For the CDR3, the DNA is TGTGCCAGTCGACAGGGGGCAAACGGAAACACCATATATTTT. Its protein product is CASRQGANGNTIYF.

This rearrangement joins TRBV7-9 to TRBJ2-3; tentatively, D is TRBD1 or TRBD2 (6 bases each). The CDR3 is 15 residues long. Germline CDR1 and CDR2: SEHNR and FQNEAQ (reference sequence). V was clipped by 11 bases and J by 2 bases, with 20 bases between them. The CDR3 DNA follows: TGTGCCTGCTCGGGAGAGAGGGGGTACACAGATACGCAGTATTTT. It is translated as CACSGERGYTDTQYF.

V gene TRBV18 combines with J gene TRBJ2-2; weak D call: TRBD1 (5 bases). Per germline, CDR1 KGHSH and CDR2 LQKENI. This CDR3 region has 14 residues. V lost 8 bases, J lost 1 base, and 11 bases lay in between. The CDR3 nucleotides are TGTGCCAGCAAGGGGCAGGGGAACACCGGGGAGCTGTTTTTT. It yields the protein CASKGQGNTGELFF.

CDR3 DNA sequence: TGTGCCAGCAGACTCGACGGTGCTCGGTATGGCTACACCTTC. This codes for CASRLDGARYGYTF. V usage is TRBV6-5 and J usage is TRBJ1-2, with D unresolved. The germline CDR1 and CDR2 sequences are MNHEY and SVGAGI. The CDR3 has 14 amino acids. V was trimmed by 6 bases and J by 5 bases, leaving 16 bases between them.

The chain combines TRBV5-1 with TRBJ1-1, with TRBD1 matching 11 bases. V dropped 4 bases and J dropped 4; count of bases not matched to a gene: 3. CDR3 size: 14 residues. Germline CDR1 SGHRS, CDR2 YFSETQ. The CDR3 nucleotides read TGCGCCAGCAGCGGACAGGGGGCCGTCACTGAAGCTTTCTTT. Translated: CASSGQGAVTEAFF. Looking up the rest from reference TRBV5-1 and TRBJ1-1 gives the full variable domain: KAGVTQTPRYLIKTRGQQVTLSCSPISGHRSVSWYQQTPGQGLQFLFEYFSETQRNKGNFPGRFSGRQFSNSRSEMNVSTLELGDSALYLCASSGQGAVTEAFFGQGTRLTVV.

The chain recombines TRBV7-9 with TRBJ2-4; D is unclear. Per germline, CDR1 SEHNR and CDR2 FQNEAQ (reference sequence). The V and J ends lost 4 bases and 7 bases respectively, with 14 bases between them. The CDR3 length is 14 residues. The CDR3 bases are TGTGCCAGCAGCTCCGCTGCGGCGAGCAACATTCAGTACTTC. The encoded protein is CASSSAAASNIQYF.